Following are 29 T cell receptor beta chains from one sample sequenced in a study of blood T cell repertoires in COVID-19. TCRdb keeps only in-frame clones here, not all; method: immunoSEQ multiplex PCR. The table includes some 300,000 clones, 87% detected once. Sequenced input: peripheral blood. The receptors here all came from a man younger than 35 with active or convalescent COVID-19.

Written as DNA, the CDR3 is TGTGCCAGCAGCGACGTCCCGGGACAGGGTAATGAGCAGTTCTTC. It is translated as CASSDVPGQGNEQFF. V usage is TRBV7-7 and J usage is TRBJ2-1; TRBD1 aligns across 9 bases. Germline V gene data show CDR1 as SSHAT and CDR2 as FNYEAQ (reference sequence). This CDR3 comprises 15 residues. V lost 5 bases, J lost 7 bases, and 9 bases stayed unmatched.

The genes are TRBV24-1 and TRBJ2-7, with TRBD1 matching 8 bases. Germline V gives CDR1 KGHDR, CDR2 SFDVKD. CDR3 length: 14 amino acids. J gave up 6 bases and V 4 bases, and 7 bases lay outside the gene matches. CDR3 sequence: CATSDPDRGGEQYF. The DNA for the CDR3 is TGTGCCACCAGTGACCCCGACAGGGGCGGCGAGCAGTACTTC.

For the CDR3, the DNA is TGTGCCAGCAGTTTATCGGGGGAGGGCCTTGAAGCTTTCTTT. It specifies CASSLSGEGLEAFF. V gene TRBV27 combines with J gene TRBJ1-1; possible D gene TRBD1, 5 bases. This CDR3 has 14 amino acids. V dropped 0 bases and J dropped 7 bases, with 12 bases sitting between them. Per germline, CDR1 MNHEY and CDR2 SMNVEV (reference sequence).

The V and J genes are TRBV5-4 and TRBJ2-3; 12 nucleotides line up with TRBD2. Germline V gene data show CDR1 as SGHNT and CDR2 as YYREEE (reference sequence). V was clipped by 3 bases and J by 6 bases; unmatched bases: 8. This CDR3 contains 16 residues. The CDR3 DNA sequence: TGTGCCAGCAGCTCTCCCCCTAGCGGGGGGGGCGATACGCAGTATTTT. Amino acids: CASSSPPSGGGDTQYF.

The chain uses TRBV3-1 (or the pseudogene TRBV3-2) and TRBJ1-1, with a possible D match to TRBD1 (6 bases). Germline assignment: CDR1 LGHDT and CDR2 YNNKEL (reference sequence). Trimming cost V 1 base and J 1 base, with 16 bases left between them. This CDR3 spans 17 amino acids. Here the CDR3 DNA reads TGTGCCAGCAGCCAAGCCCCGGGCCTGACAGGGAACACTGAAGCTTTCTTT. It specifies CASSQAPGLTGNTEAFF.

The rearrangement links TRBV6-5 to TRBJ2-7; possibly TRBD2 for D (5 bases). Germline CDR1 and CDR2: MNHEY and SVGAGI. The CDR3 has 15 amino acids. Trimming removed 0 bases from V and 2 bases from J, with 11 bases in between. The CDR3 protein is CASSYSTGKAYEQYF. CDR3 bases: TGTGCCAGCAGTTACTCGACGGGGAAAGCCTACGAGCAGTACTTC.

The chain carries TRBV5-1 and TRBJ1-6; D remains unclear. The germline gives CDR1 SGHRS, CDR2 YFSETQ. The CDR3 has 16 amino acids. Deletions cut 0 bases from V and 1 base from J, with 8 bases between. The CDR3 loop reads CASSLAGESYNSPLHF. The CDR3 coding sequence is TGCGCCAGCAGCTTGGCCGGGGAGTCCTATAATTCACCCCTCCACTTT.

The chain joins TRBV5-1 to TRBJ1-1; D uncertain. Per the germline V gene, CDR1 is SGHRS and CDR2 is YFSETQ. The CDR3 runs 14 residues. V was cut by 0 bases and J by 4 bases, with 10 bases left in between. The DNA of the CDR3 is TGCGCCAGCAGCTTGGTTTTTAGCGGCACTGAAGCTTTCTTT. This encodes CASSLVFSGTEAFF.

This rearrangement joins TRBV27 to TRBJ1-1; D is ambiguous. The CDR3 totals 14 residues. With 3 bases removed from V and 1 base from J, the gap between germline ends came to 9 bases. Germline values: CDR1 MNHEY, CDR2 SMNVEV (reference sequence). The CDR3 loop reads CASSFQVSNTEAFF. CDR3 sequence (DNA): TGTGCCAGCAGTTTTCAGGTATCGAACACTGAAGCTTTCTTT.

The chain carries TRBV19 and TRBJ2-2; unclear D gene. Trimming stripped 5 bases from V and 6 bases from J, with 13 bases between. The CDR3 covers 14 residues. Germline V CDR1 and CDR2: LNHDA, SQIVND (reference sequence). CDR3: CASSGRGRAGELFF. CDR3 nucleotide sequence: TGTGCCAGTAGTGGCAGAGGCCGTGCCGGGGAGCTGTTTTTT. Supplemented by reference TRBV19 and TRBJ2-2, the full variable domain reads DGGITQSPKYLFRKEGQNVTLSCEQNLNHDAMYWYRQDPGQGLRLIYYSQIVNDFQKGDIAEGYSVSREKKESFPLTVTSAQKNPTAFYLCASSGRGRAGELFFGEGSRLTVL.

A few counts support this clone. The rearrangement joins TRBV9 to TRBJ2-1; 9 positions agree with TRBD2. The CDR3 loop spans 14 amino acids. From germline, CDR1 is SGDLS and CDR2 YYNGEE. V dropped 0 bases and J dropped 5; count of bases not matched to a gene: 0. The CDR3: CASSVGLADNEQFF. CDR3 nucleotides: TGTGCCAGCAGCGTAGGACTAGCGGACAATGAGCAGTTCTTC.

V gene TRBV10-3 combines with J gene TRBJ2-3; TRBD1 matches at 11 bases. This CDR3 spans 15 amino acids. After removal of 0 bases from V and 5 bases from J, the junction contained 1 base not matched to a gene. Germline values: CDR1 ENHRY, CDR2 SYGVKD. The CDR3 region has the DNA TGTGCCATCAGTGAGTCGGACAGGGGGCAAGATACGCAGTATTTT. As protein: CAISESDRGQDTQYF.

In this sample, this clone turned up once. This chain joins TRBV11-1 and TRBJ2-7; 10 bases agree with TRBD1. The V gene end was trimmed by 1 base and the J gene end by 3 bases; junction bases not matched to a gene: 3. The CDR3 covers 15 residues. The germline V gene has CDR1 SGHAT and CDR2 FQDESV (reference sequence). The CDR3 loop reads CASSLERTGGYEQYF. CDR3 sequence (DNA): TGTGCCAGCAGCTTAGAGAGGACAGGGGGCTACGAGCAGTACTTC.

The chain is built from TRBV5-8 and TRBJ1-2; 9 bases match TRBD1. There are 14 residues in the CDR3. V lost 5 bases and J lost 3; bases outside the gene matches: 5. CDR1 SGHTS and CDR2 YDEGEE come from the germline V gene. The CDR3 bases are TGTGCCAGCAGTCACCGGACAGGGGACTATGGCTACACCTTC. It encodes CASSHRTGDYGYTF.

The chain links TRBV9 to TRBJ1-6; 7 nucleotides line up with TRBD1. V shed 0 bases and J 8 bases; nucleotides not matched to a gene: 2. The CDR3 is made up of 14 amino acids. CDR1 and CDR2 from the germline V gene are SGDLS and YYNGEE. CDR3 in DNA: TGTGCCAGCAGCGTAGGGGACAGCTATTCACCCCTCCACTTT. This codes for CASSVGDSYSPLHF.

The chain recombines TRBV5-1 with TRBJ2-2; maybe TRBD2 (5 bases). The CDR3 runs to 15 residues. CDR1 SGHRS and CDR2 YFSETQ come from the germline V gene. Trimming shortened V by 0 bases and J by 5 bases, and 11 bases separated the two germline ends. CDR3 residues: CASSLVTSWTGELFF. Written as DNA, the CDR3 is TGCGCCAGCAGCTTGGTTACTAGTTGGACCGGGGAGCTGTTTTTT.

The chain has TRBV14 and TRBJ2-7; D perhaps matches TRBD1 (6 bases). The CDR3 contains 15 residues. V shed 5 bases and J shed 5 bases, with 19 bases lying between them. CDR1 SGHDN and CDR2 FVKESK come from the germline V gene. The CDR3 loop reads CASSSRSPGVNEQYF. The CDR3 DNA sequence: TGTGCCAGCAGCTCAAGATCTCCAGGGGTTAACGAGCAGTACTTC. The variable domain in full, with the rest retrieved from reference TRBV14 and TRBJ2-7, is EAGVTQFPSHSVIEKGQTVTLRCDPISGHDNLYWYRRVMGKEIKFLLHFVKESKQDESGMPNNRFLAERTGGTYSTLKVQPAELEDSGVYFCASSSRSPGVNEQYFGPGTRLTVT.

To note about this clone: The sample holds other DNA sequences that translate to the same CDR3. The J gene is TRBJ2-1, the V gene TRBV10-3; 8 bases align to TRBD1. This CDR3 has 13 amino acids. V lost 3 bases and J lost 6; bases outside the gene matches: 1. Germline lookup yields CDR1 ENHRY and CDR2 SYGVKD. DNA of the CDR3: TGTGCCATCAGTGAAACAGGGGGCAATGAGCAGTTCTTC. Amino acids: CAISETGGNEQFF.

The CDR3, as DNA: TGCGCCAGCAGTCTTACAGGGCCTAATAATTCACCCCTCCACTTT. Its protein product is CASSLTGPNNSPLHF. The genes are TRBV5-1 and TRBJ1-6; possibly TRBD1 for D (6 bases). Germline CDR1 SGHRS, CDR2 YFSETQ. CDR3 length: 15 residues. V shed 5 bases and J shed 5 bases, with 14 bases lying between them.

This clone was seen a few times. The chain combines TRBV11-2 with TRBJ2-1; the match to TRBD2 covers 9 bases. Losses at the gene ends were 5 bases for V and 0 bases for J; bases not matched to a gene: 5. Germline CDR1 is SGHAT and CDR2 is FQNNGV. This CDR3 contains 16 residues. In nucleotides, the CDR3 is TGTGCCAGCAGCGGATCGACTAGCGGCTCCTACAATGAGCAGTTCTTC. Amino acid sequence: CASSGSTSGSYNEQFF.

This clone was found once. CDR3: CASSDNERGAEETQYF. CDR3 in DNA: TGTGCCAGCAGTGACAACGAGCGGGGGGCCGAAGAGACCCAGTACTTC. The chain links TRBV6-1 to TRBJ2-5; 9 bases align to TRBD2. Per germline, CDR1 MNHNS and CDR2 SASEGT. V shed 3 bases, J shed 3 bases, and the junction held 8 bases outside the gene matches. CDR3 size: 16 residues.

This clone was observed a single time. This chain links TRBV5-8 with TRBJ2-2, with 8 bases that match TRBD2. Germline V gene lookup returns CDR1 SGHTS and CDR2 YDEGEE. The trim removed 2 bases at V and 6 bases at J, leaving 6 bases unmatched. The CDR3 runs to 15 residues. In nucleotides, the CDR3 is TGTGCCAGCAGCTTACTAGCGGAGACTCCCGGGGAGCTGTTTTTT. It codes for CASSLLAETPGELFF.

This chain connects TRBV7-8 to TRBJ2-2; the match to TRBD1 covers 8 bases. Germline assignment: CDR1 SGHVS and CDR2 FQNEAQ. The CDR3 runs 17 residues. V gave up 5 bases and J gave up 4 bases; unmatched junction bases: 12. The CDR3 spells CASSARGRQGSTGELFF. The CDR3 region has the DNA TGTGCCAGCAGCGCACGAGGGAGACAGGGGAGCACCGGGGAGCTGTTTTTT. Full variable domain (outside the CDR3, taken from reference TRBV7-8 and TRBJ2-2): GAGVSQSPRYKVAKRGQDVALRCDPISGHVSLFWYQQALGQGPEFLTYFQNEAQLDKSGLPSDRFFAERPEGSVSTLKIQRTQQEDSAVYLCASSARGRQGSTGELFFGEGSRLTVL.

The chain employs TRBV27 and TRBJ2-7; D is undetermined. Per germline, CDR1 MNHEY and CDR2 SMNVEV (reference sequence). Trimming pared 11 bases from V and 4 bases from J, leaving 18 bases between. This CDR3 comprises 13 residues. CDR3 nucleotide sequence: TGTGCCTCCCGGGTCAGTCTCGGGTACGAGCAGTACTTC. Its protein product is CASRVSLGYEQYF.

The chain is built from TRBV28 and TRBJ1-1; D may be TRBD1 (6 bases). This CDR3 comprises 13 residues. CDR1 is MDHEN and CDR2 is SYDVKM in the germline V gene. V lost 1 base to trimming and J lost 4 bases, with 7 bases between them. As DNA, the CDR3 is TGTGCCAGCAGTTTATCAGGGGTCACTGAAGCTTTCTTT. As protein: CASSLSGVTEAFF.

The chain employs TRBV18 and TRBJ1-2, with TRBD1 as a possible D gene (5 bases). Germline lookup yields CDR1 KGHSH and CDR2 LQKENI. This CDR3 contains 16 residues. Trimming took 2 bases from V and 6 from J, leaving 19 bases between them. Here the CDR3 DNA reads TGTGCCAGCTCACCAATGGGGCAGGGTTTAGGACATGGCTACACCTTC. It yields the protein CASSPMGQGLGHGYTF.

The chain employs TRBV4-1 and TRBJ2-7; 8 nucleotides agree with TRBD1. With 1 base clipped from V and 3 bases from J, the junction kept 2 bases outside the gene matches. The germline CDR1 and CDR2 sequences are MGHRA and YSYEKL. This CDR3 contains 14 residues. DNA of the CDR3: TGCGCCAGCAGCCAAGGACAGGGGAGCTACGAGCAGTACTTC. Residues: CASSQGQGSYEQYF.

DNA of the CDR3: TGCGCCAGCAGCTTGGCCTCGGGACTAGCGGGTCCCAGCACAGATACGCAGTATTTT. As protein: CASSLASGLAGPSTDTQYF. This chain links TRBV5-1 with TRBJ2-3; TRBD2 matches at 12 bases. Trimming took 0 bases from V and 0 from J; bases not matched to a gene: 8. In germline, CDR1 is SGHRS, CDR2 YFSETQ. This CDR3 is 19 amino acids long.

The CDR3 DNA reads TGTGCCAGCAGCCCACGTCGGGGAGACTCCAGTCCGTACTTC. Translating gives CASSPRRGDSSPYF. The gene calls are TRBV9 and TRBJ2-5, with D perhaps TRBD2 (5 bases). The CDR3 spans 14 residues. CDR1 and CDR2 (germline): SGDLS, YYNGEE. V lost 4 bases to trimming and J lost 13 bases, with 23 bases between them.